These 15 T cell receptor beta chains share one sample of origin, sequenced in a study of T-cell reconstitution after alpha-beta-depleted transplantation in children. Researchers prepared the TCRbeta library using unique molecular identifiers, the study reports. TCRdb re-derived calls from the PCR reads in MiXCR, one entry per CDR3 protein. The data show about 120,000 distinct CDR3 sequences, about 9.4% seen once. The sequenced sample was PBMCs, obtained before TCRalphabeta/CD19-depleted stem cell transplant. All receptors come from a boy between 2 and 10 years old with acute lymphoblastic leukemia, due to receive a stem cell transplant.

The V gene is TRBV7-3, the J gene TRBJ2-1, with 10 bases lining up with TRBD2. The CDR3 has 15 residues. V lost 2 bases, J lost 6 bases, and 4 bases stayed unmatched. CDR1 is SGHTA, CDR2 FQGTGA, per germline. For the CDR3, the DNA is TGTGCCAGCAGCTTACTAGCGGGAGTCGGCAATGAGCAGTTCTTC. Amino acid sequence: CASSLLAGVGNEQFF.

The J gene is TRBJ1-2, the V gene TRBV20-1, with TRBD1 matching 7 bases. From germline, CDR1 is DFQATT and CDR2 SNEGSKA (reference sequence). The junction had 4 bases not matched to a gene; V was cut back by 6 bases and J by 3 bases. The CDR3 covers 12 residues. CDR3 DNA sequence: TGCAGTGCCGATACAGGGGACTATGGCTACACCTTC. It codes for CSADTGDYGYTF.

This clonotype has more than one count but fewer than ten. The chain carries TRBV27 and TRBJ2-7; D is perhaps TRBD1 (6 bases). This CDR3 is built from 14 residues. With 2 bases removed from V and 2 bases from J, the gap between germline ends came to 10 bases. Germline V gene lookup returns CDR1 MNHEY and CDR2 SMNVEV (reference sequence). The CDR3 protein is CASSLNRVTYEQYF. CDR3 DNA: TGTGCCAGCAGTTTAAACAGGGTGACCTACGAGCAGTACTTC.

This clonotype was counted at least ten times. This chain joins TRBV29-1 and TRBJ2-1, with TRBD2 matching 9 bases. Trimming at V came to 7 bases and at J to 6 bases, leaving 13 bases not matched to a gene. The V gene's germline CDR1 is SQVTM and CDR2 ANQGSEA. The CDR3 is made up of 15 amino acids. In DNA, the CDR3 is TGCAGCGCCGAACACGTAGCGGGAGCAAGCAATGAGCAGTTCTTC. Encoded protein: CSAEHVAGASNEQFF.

This clonotype was counted many times. The gene calls are TRBV5-1 and TRBJ2-1; 7 bases align to TRBD1. The CDR3 consists of 15 residues. V lost 4 bases to trimming and J lost 4 bases; unmatched junction nucleotides: 8. CDR1 is SGHRS, CDR2 YFSETQ, per germline. The CDR3 reads CASSELRDSYNEQFF. The CDR3 nucleotides are TGCGCCAGCAGCGAACTACGGGACAGTTACAATGAGCAGTTCTTC.

This clonotype was detected many times. The CDR3 does not close with the conserved phenylalanine or tryptophan, likely indicating a read error. Because the CDR3's place on the DNA is in doubt, the DNA is left out and the CDR3 is given as listed by TCRdb. CDR3 region: CSAIGGSYFVV. The chain has TRBV20-1 and TRBJ2-3. The CDR3 is made up of 11 amino acids, end residues included. Germline-derived CDR1 and CDR2 are DFQATT and SNEGSKA (reference sequence).

The rearrangement links TRBV28 to TRBJ2-7; 11 bases agree with TRBD2. Germline values: CDR1 MDHEN, CDR2 SYDVKM. J was trimmed by 0 bases and V by 7 bases; bases with no gene match: 14. The CDR3 covers 18 residues. CDR3 in amino acids: CASKAGPWTSGPSYEQYF. The CDR3 nucleotides are TGTGCCAGCAAGGCCGGACCGTGGACTAGCGGGCCCTCCTACGAGCAGTACTTC.

This clonotype was counted ten times or more. The rearrangement joins TRBV20-1 to TRBJ2-7, with D possibly being TRBD1 (6 bases). CDR3 length: 15 residues. V was shortened by 0 bases and J by 1 base, with 13 bases between the two germline ends. From germline, CDR1 is DFQATT and CDR2 SNEGSKA (reference sequence). CDR3 in DNA: TGCAGTGCTAGAGATCTTACAGGGCGTTCCTACGAGCAGTACTTC. This translates into CSARDLTGRSYEQYF.

V usage is TRBV5-1 and J usage is TRBJ2-3; 10 nucleotides align to TRBD1. V was clipped by 2 bases and J by 5 bases; unmatched bases: 11. The CDR3 runs 17 residues. In germline, CDR1 is SGHRS, CDR2 YFSETQ. This CDR3 reads CASSLYMTGGEIDTQYF. For the CDR3, the DNA is TGCGCCAGCAGCTTATACATGACAGGGGGCGAGATAGATACGCAGTATTTT.

This clonotype was counted many times. The V gene is TRBV7-9, the J gene TRBJ1-5; D uncertain. The ends were cut back, 5 bases at V and 3 bases at J, with 11 bases in the middle. This CDR3 region has 14 residues. Germline assignment: CDR1 SEHNR and CDR2 FQNEAQ (reference sequence). The CDR3 nucleotides read TGTGCCAGCAGCACCACCGTACCCAATCAGCCCCAGCATTTT. Encoded protein: CASSTTVPNQPQHF.

This clonotype was recorded many times. The CDR3 DNA reads as TGCGCCAGCAGCGTGGACCCGCACGGTCCTGGAAACACCATATATTTT. Translation: CASSVDPHGPGNTIYF. The chain uses TRBV5-1 and TRBJ1-3, with D unclear. Trimming removed 4 bases from V and 2 bases from J, with 16 bases in between. The CDR3 loop spans 16 amino acids. Germline V gives CDR1 SGHRS, CDR2 YFSETQ.

The rearrangement uses TRBV5-1 and TRBJ2-7; D is undetermined. Trimming cost V 2 bases and J 7 bases, with 13 bases left between them. CDR1 is SGHRS, CDR2 YFSETQ, per germline. CDR3 length: 13 amino acids. CDR3 sequence reads: CASSFTPLGEQYF. In DNA form, the CDR3 reads TGCGCCAGCAGCTTCACACCACTGGGGGAGCAGTACTTC.

The rearrangement uses TRBV5-1 and TRBJ2-5; TRBD1 matches 8 bases. The CDR3 consists of 15 residues. Germline CDR1 is SGHRS and CDR2 is YFSETQ. The V gene end was trimmed by 4 bases and the J gene end by 5 bases; junction bases not matched to a gene: 10. The CDR3 nucleotides are TGCGCCAGCAGCCAACAAACGCACAGGGGGGAGACCCAGTACTTC. Amino acid sequence: CASSQQTHRGETQYF.

This chain joins TRBV5-1 and TRBJ2-1; 9 nucleotides agree with TRBD2. Germline lookup yields CDR1 SGHRS and CDR2 YFSETQ. With V trimmed by 3 bases and J by 3 bases, 19 bases remained unmatched. The CDR3 covers 20 residues. The CDR3: CASSSGRVAGGPSHYNEQFF. CDR3 coding DNA: TGCGCCAGCAGCTCCGGTAGAGTGGCGGGAGGGCCCTCTCACTACAATGAGCAGTTCTTC.

This clonotype was seen repeatedly, ten times or more. V gene TRBV5-5 combines with J gene TRBJ2-2, with TRBD2 matching 7 bases. Germline V CDR1 and CDR2: SGHKS, YYEKEE (reference sequence). CDR3 length: 13 amino acids. V was pared by 4 bases and J by 9 bases, with 6 bases of the junction left unmatched. Written as DNA, the CDR3 is TGTGCCAGCAGCCCTGGGGGGGTCCGGGAGCTGTTTTTT. This gives the protein CASSPGGVRELFF.